These 5 T cell receptor beta chains came from one sample sequenced in a study of Graves' ophthalmopathy and Graves' hyperthyroidism (dated by TCRdb to the late 2010s). Sequencing used an Illumina HiSeq 2000. For repertoire sequencing, the TCR beta CDR3 regions were amplified from RNA transcripts. A first-round RT-PCR used HTBI primers with the Qiagen OneStep RT-PCR kit, followed by a second-round multiplex PCR, size selection and purification. TCRdb reworked the public reads: Q25 trimming with fastp, MiXCR clone assembly, productive beta chains retained. Each entry merges the rows of one CDR3 protein and shows their most common DNA and genes. The sample table holds 500,000 to 800,000 distinct CDR3 sequences, of which about 38% were seen once. About 3.3% of the sample is in the top ten clones. Sequenced: peripheral blood. The receptor set was obtained from an adult man with Graves' ophthalmopathy.

The chain recombines TRBV19 with TRBJ2-5; TRBD2 matches at 11 bases. Trimming at V came to 1 base and at J to 3 bases, leaving 7 bases not matched to a gene. This CDR3 contains 17 residues. Germline V CDR1 and CDR2: LNHDA, SQIVND (reference sequence). The CDR3 loop reads CASSIVIVTSGKETQYF. CDR3 in DNA: TGTGCCAGTAGTATAGTGATCGTGACTAGCGGGAAAGAGACCCAGTACTTC.

The CDR3 DNA reads TGTGCCAGCAGTTTACTCACTCGGACAGGGGGGAATTCACCCCTCCACTTT. It encodes CASSLLTRTGGNSPLHF. The chain carries TRBV6-6 and TRBJ1-6, with 10 bases fitting TRBD1. Germline assignment: CDR1 MNHNY and CDR2 SVGAGI (reference sequence). This CDR3 region has 17 residues. Trimming took 4 bases from V and 7 from J; bases not matched to a gene: 10.

The chain carries TRBV7-8 and TRBJ1-3, with D possibly TRBD1 on 5 matching bases. CDR1 is SGHVS and CDR2 is FQNEAQ in the germline V gene. Between the trimmed V and J ends, which lost 8 bases and 4 bases, there was a span of 12 bases. The CDR3 covers 13 residues. Here the CDR3 reads CASSTGEGNTIYF. The DNA of the CDR3 is TGTGCCAGCTCAACGGGGGAAGGAAACACCATATATTTT.

This clonotype has a count of ten or more. The chain has TRBV2 and TRBJ1-3, with a possible D match to TRBD1 (5 bases). Germline V gives CDR1 SNHLY, CDR2 FYNNEI. The V end lost 7 bases, the J end lost 0 bases, and 13 bases lay between the germline ends. This CDR3 has 15 residues. The DNA of the CDR3 is TGTGCCAGCACTACGACAGAAAGCTCTGGAAACACCATATATTTT. Its translation is CASTTTESSGNTIYF.

This chain connects TRBV25-1 to TRBJ2-7; D might be TRBD2 (6 bases). The length of the CDR3 is 12 residues. Germline V gene lookup returns CDR1 MGHDK and CDR2 SYGVNS. CDR3 DNA sequence: TGTGCTAGTGACGGGAGACTTCACGAGCAGTACTTC. It yields the protein CASDGRLHEQYF.